This T cell receptor beta chain was found in a study of cytomegalovirus exposure and HLA in healthy donors. The CDR3 covers 13 residues. V was pared by 6 bases and J by 4 bases, with 5 bases of the junction left unmatched. CDR1 is MNHNS and CDR2 is SASEGT in the germline V gene. In the PCR, 60 Vbeta and 13 Jbeta primers were used. TCRdb's copy holds only in-frame clones and misses some; the assay was immunoSEQ multiplex PCR. The data show fewer than 80,000 clones, with 67% seen just once and under 7.5% held by the top ten. The table lists this clone with a few counts. Sequenced: PBMCs. V is TRBV6-1 and J is TRBJ1-2; 7 nucleotides agree with TRBD1. This TCR came from a woman aged 45-65 years in good health and CMV-seropositive. Written as DNA, the CDR3 is TGTGCCAGCAGCTCGGACAGGATCTATGGCTACACCTTC. Translated: CASSSDRIYGYTF.